This T cell receptor (beta chain) was sequenced for a study of blood T cell repertoires in COVID-19. Study-level background: The samples span acute and convalescent COVID-19 from the United States, Italy and Spain. Sample material is recorded as cDNA or gDNA derived from T cells, B-cell-depleted T cells, or PBMCs.

In the original processing: Reference gene primer amplification gave nucleated cell count estimates. The method was immunoSEQ multiplex PCR; TCRdb's version includes in-frame clones alone and lacks a portion of them. The V and J calls and clone size are taken from that table; D and trimming were inferred from the DNA. The table shows 210,000 or so clones, with 88% occurring only once. There are 14 residues in the CDR3. Trimming removed 5 bases from V and 6 bases from J, with 16 bases in between. From germline, CDR1 is SQVTM and CDR2 ANQGSEA. The chain links TRBV29-1 to TRBJ1-4; D may be TRBD1 (6 bases). The sample comprised peripheral blood. The sequence came from a man aged 18 to 29 with active or convalescent COVID-19. The CDR3, as DNA: TGCAGCGTTAGGAGGTTGGGGGCGGATGAAAAACTGTTTTTT. Protein sequence: CSVRRLGADEKLFF.